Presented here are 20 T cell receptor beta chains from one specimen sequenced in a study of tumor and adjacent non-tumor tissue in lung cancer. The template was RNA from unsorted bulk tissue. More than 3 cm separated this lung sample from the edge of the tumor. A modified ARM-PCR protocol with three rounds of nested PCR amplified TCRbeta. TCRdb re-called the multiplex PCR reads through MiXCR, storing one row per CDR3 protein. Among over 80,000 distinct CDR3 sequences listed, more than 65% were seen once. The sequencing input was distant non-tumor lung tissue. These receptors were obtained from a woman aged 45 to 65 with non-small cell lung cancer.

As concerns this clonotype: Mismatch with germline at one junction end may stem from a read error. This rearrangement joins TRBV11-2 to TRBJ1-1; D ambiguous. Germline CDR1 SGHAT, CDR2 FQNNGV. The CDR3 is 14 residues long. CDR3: CDSSLLMLGSEAFF. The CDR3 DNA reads TGTGACAGCAGCTTGTTAATGCTGGGATCTGAAGCTTTCTTT.

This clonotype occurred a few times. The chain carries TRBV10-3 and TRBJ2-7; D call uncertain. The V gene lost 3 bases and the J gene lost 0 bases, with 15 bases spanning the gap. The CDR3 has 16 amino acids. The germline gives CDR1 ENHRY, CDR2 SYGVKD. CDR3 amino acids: CAISDGDVGYSYEQYF. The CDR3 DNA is TGTGCCATCAGTGATGGGGATGTGGGGTACTCCTACGAGCAGTACTTC.

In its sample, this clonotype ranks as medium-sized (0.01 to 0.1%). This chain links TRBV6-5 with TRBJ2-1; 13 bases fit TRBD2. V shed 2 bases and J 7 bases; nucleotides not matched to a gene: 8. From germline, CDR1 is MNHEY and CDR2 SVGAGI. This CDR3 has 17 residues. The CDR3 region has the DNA TGTGCCAGCAGTTACCATACTAGCGGGAGGGCCCAAAATGAGCAGTTCTTC. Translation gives CASSYHTSGRAQNEQFF.

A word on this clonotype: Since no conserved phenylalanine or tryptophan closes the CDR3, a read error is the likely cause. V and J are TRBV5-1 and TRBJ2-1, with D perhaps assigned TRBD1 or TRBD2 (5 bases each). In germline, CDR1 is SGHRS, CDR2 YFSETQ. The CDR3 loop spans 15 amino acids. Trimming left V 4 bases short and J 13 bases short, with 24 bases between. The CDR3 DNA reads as TGCGCCAGCAGCCAGGACGGGACGGTGTTGGGTGAACAGTTCTCC. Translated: CASSQDGTVLGEQFS.

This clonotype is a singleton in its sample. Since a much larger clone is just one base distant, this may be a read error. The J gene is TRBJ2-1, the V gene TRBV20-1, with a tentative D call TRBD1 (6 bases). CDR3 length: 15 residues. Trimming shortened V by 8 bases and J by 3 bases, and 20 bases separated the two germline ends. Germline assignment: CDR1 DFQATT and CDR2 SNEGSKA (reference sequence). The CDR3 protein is CSTRLPGHDYNEQFF. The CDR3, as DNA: TGCAGTACCAGGCTTCCGGGACACGACTACAATGAGCAGTTCTTC.

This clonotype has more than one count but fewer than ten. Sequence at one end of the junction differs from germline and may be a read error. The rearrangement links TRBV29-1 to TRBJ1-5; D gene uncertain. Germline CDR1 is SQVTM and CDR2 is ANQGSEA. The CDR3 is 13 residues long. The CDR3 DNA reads TGCAGCGTTGAAACTCTACAAGGTCAGTCCCAGCATTTT. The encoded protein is CSVETLQGQSQHF.

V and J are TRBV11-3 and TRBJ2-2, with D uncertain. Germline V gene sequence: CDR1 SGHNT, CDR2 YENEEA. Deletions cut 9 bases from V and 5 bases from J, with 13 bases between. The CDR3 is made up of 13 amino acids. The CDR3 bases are TGTGCCAGTAGCCTGAGACTTACCGGGGAGCTGTTTTTT. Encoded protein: CASSLRLTGELFF.

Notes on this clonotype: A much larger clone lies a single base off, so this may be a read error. The CDR3 region is CASSSEDGGAWETQYF. CDR3 nucleotide sequence: TGTGCCAGCAGCTCAGAAGACGGGGGCGCCTGGGAGACCCAGTACTTC. The chain joins TRBV7-9 to TRBJ2-5; D tentatively fits TRBD1 or TRBD2 (6 bases each). CDR1 and CDR2 from the germline V gene are SEHNR and FQNEAQ (reference sequence). V was shortened by 4 bases and J by 5 bases, with 20 bases between the two germline ends. This CDR3 region has 16 residues.

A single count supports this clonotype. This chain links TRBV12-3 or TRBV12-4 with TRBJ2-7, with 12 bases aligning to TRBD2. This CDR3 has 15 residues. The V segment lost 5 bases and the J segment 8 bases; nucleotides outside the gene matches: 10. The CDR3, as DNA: TGTGCCAGCAGTAAAATGACTAGCGGGAGATACAAGCAGTACTTC. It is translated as CASSKMTSGRYKQYF.

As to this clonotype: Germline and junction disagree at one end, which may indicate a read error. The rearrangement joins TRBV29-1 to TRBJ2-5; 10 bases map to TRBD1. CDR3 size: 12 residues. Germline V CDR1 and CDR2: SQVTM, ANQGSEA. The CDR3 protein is CSVTLGQGMTQF. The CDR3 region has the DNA TGCAGCGTCACACTGGGACAGGGGATGACACAGTTC.

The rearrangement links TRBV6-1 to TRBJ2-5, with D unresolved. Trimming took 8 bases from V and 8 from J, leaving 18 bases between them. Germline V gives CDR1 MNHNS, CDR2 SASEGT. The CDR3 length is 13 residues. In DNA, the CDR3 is TGTGCCAGCGGTCTGACACGGTCAGATACCCAGTACTTC. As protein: CASGLTRSDTQYF.

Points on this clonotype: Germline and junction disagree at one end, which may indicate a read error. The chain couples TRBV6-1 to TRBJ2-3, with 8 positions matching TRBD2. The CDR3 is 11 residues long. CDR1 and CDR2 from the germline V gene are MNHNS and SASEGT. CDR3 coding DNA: TGCACCAGCAGGCGGGAGGATATGCAGTATTTT. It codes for CTSRREDMQYF.

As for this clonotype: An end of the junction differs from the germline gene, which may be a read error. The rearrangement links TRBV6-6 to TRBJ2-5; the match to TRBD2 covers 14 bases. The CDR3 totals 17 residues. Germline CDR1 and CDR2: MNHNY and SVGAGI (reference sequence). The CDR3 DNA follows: TGTGCTAGCAACCCCCCGAGACTAGCGGGAGGGCCGGAGACACAGTACTTC. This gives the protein CASNPPRLAGGPETQYF.

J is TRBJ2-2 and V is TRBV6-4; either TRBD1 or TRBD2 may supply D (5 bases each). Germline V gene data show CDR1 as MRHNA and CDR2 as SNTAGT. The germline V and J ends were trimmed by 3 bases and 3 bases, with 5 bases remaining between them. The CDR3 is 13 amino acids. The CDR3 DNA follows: TGTGCCAGCAGTGAGGGGGACACCGGGGAGCTGTTTTTT. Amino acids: CASSEGDTGELFF.

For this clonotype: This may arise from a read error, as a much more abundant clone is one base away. CDR3 DNA sequence: TGTGCCAGCAACCAGAAGTTAGGGTATTACGGGCAGTACTTC. Translating gives CASNQKLGYYGQYF. The chain uses TRBV14 and TRBJ2-7; D remains ambiguous. Germline loops: CDR1 SGHDN, CDR2 FVKESK. This CDR3 is built from 14 residues.

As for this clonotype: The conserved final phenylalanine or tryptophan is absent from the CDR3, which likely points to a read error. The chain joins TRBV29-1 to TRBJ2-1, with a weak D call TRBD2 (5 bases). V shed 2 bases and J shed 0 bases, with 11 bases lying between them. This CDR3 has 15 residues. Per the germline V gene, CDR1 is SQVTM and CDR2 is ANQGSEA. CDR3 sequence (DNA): TGCAGCGTTGAACTGTCCGGGAACTCCTACAATGAGCAGTTCCCC. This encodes CSVELSGNSYNEQFP.

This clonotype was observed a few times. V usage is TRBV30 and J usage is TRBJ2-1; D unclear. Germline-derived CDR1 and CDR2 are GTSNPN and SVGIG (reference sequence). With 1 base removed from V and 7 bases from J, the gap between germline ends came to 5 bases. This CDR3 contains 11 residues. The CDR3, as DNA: TGTGCCTGGAGTGCGGAGAATGAGCAGTTCTTC. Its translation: CAWSAENEQFF.

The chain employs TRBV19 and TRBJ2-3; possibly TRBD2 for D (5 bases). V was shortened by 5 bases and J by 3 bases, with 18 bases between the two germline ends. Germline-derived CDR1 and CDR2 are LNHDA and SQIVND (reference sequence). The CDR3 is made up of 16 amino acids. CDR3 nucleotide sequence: TGTGCCAGTAGTTTGGCTACACTTTCGGGAACAGATACGCAGTATTTT. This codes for CASSLATLSGTDTQYF.

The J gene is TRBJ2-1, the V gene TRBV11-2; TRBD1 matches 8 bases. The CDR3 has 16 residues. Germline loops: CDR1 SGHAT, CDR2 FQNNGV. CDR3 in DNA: TGTACAAGCAGCTTGGAACCGGGACAGGAATTCACTGAGCAGTTCTTC. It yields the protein CTSSLEPGQEFTEQFF. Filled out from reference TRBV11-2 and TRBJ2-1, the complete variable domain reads EAGVAQSPRYKIIEKRQSVAFWCNPISGHATLYWYQQILGQGPKLLIQFQNNGVVDDSQLPKDRFSAERLKGVDSTLKIQPAKLEDSAVYLCTSSLEPGQEFTEQFFGPGTRLTVL.

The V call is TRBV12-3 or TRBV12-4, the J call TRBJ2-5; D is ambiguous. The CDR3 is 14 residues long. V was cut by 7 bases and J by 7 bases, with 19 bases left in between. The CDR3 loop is CASMRTERKGTQYF. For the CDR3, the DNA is TGTGCCAGCATGCGGACGGAGCGAAAGGGGACCCAGTACTTC.